Following are 5 T cell receptor beta chains from one sample sequenced in a study of cytomegalovirus exposure and HLA in healthy donors. 60 Vbeta and 13 Jbeta primers were used in PCR. Measured with immunoSEQ multiplex PCR; TCRdb has only the in-frame clones, and not every one. The repertoire holds roughly 130,000 clones, with 66% as singletons. Input material: PBMCs. The source of these receptors is a man between 18 and 35 years old in good health and CMV-seronegative.

The V call is TRBV14, the J call TRBJ2-4; possibly TRBD1 for D (5 bases). Germline CDR1 SGHDN, CDR2 FVKESK. V gave up 1 base and J gave up 8 bases, with 12 bases separating them. CDR3 length: 14 amino acids. The CDR3 nucleotides read TGTGCCAGCAGCCAAGCAAGGGGTGTAGACATTCAGTACTTC. Its translation: CASSQARGVDIQYF. Full variable domain (remainder filled in from reference TRBV14 and TRBJ2-4): EAGVTQFPSHSVIEKGQTVTLRCDPISGHDNLYWYRRVMGKEIKFLLHFVKESKQDESGMPNNRFLAERTGGTYSTLKVQPAELEDSGVYFCASSQARGVDIQYFGAGTRLSVL.

The genes are TRBV30 and TRBJ2-3, with a weak D call TRBD2 (5 bases). V was trimmed by 4 bases and J by 4 bases, leaving 15 bases between them. Germline V gene lookup returns CDR1 GTSNPN and CDR2 SVGIG (reference sequence). The CDR3 is 14 residues long. The CDR3 loop reads CAWTRVEAPDTQYF. Here the CDR3 DNA reads TGTGCCTGGACGAGGGTGGAGGCCCCAGATACGCAGTATTTT. The variable domain in full, with the rest retrieved from reference TRBV30 and TRBJ2-3, is SQTIHQWPATLVQPVGSPLSLECTVEGTSNPNLYWYRQAAGRGLQLLFYSVGIGQISSEVPQNLSASRPQDRQFILSSKKLLLSDSGFYLCAWTRVEAPDTQYFGPGTRLTVL.

V is TRBV11-2 and J is TRBJ2-1; 9 bases line up with TRBD2. CDR1 and CDR2 (germline): SGHAT, FQNNGV. The CDR3 is made up of 15 amino acids. Losses at the gene ends were 5 bases for V and 6 bases for J; bases not matched to a gene: 8. The CDR3 bases are TGTGCCAGCAGCCCGGGACTAGCAGGCCCCAATGAGCAGTTCTTC. Residues: CASSPGLAGPNEQFF.

The DNA for the CDR3 is TGTGCCAGCAGCCCTGGTCCCTCGAGAACCAAAAACATTCAGTACTTC. Amino acids: CASSPGPSRTKNIQYF. The chain recombines TRBV7-2 with TRBJ2-4; D uncertain. The germline gives CDR1 SGHTA, CDR2 FQGNSA. Trimming removed 5 bases at V and 2 bases at J, with 16 bases between. The CDR3 is 16 amino acids. Looking up the rest from reference TRBV7-2 and TRBJ2-4 gives the full variable domain: GAGVSQSPSNKVTEKGKDVELRCDPISGHTALYWYRQSLGQGLEFLIYFQGNSAPDKSGLPSDRFSAERTGGSVSTLTIQRTQQEDSAVYLCASSPGPSRTKNIQYFGAGTRLSVL.

This clone was recorded only once. V and J are TRBV28 and TRBJ1-1; unclear D gene. Trimming shortened V by 5 bases and J by 0 bases, and 10 bases separated the two germline ends. Germline loops: CDR1 MDHEN, CDR2 SYDVKM. This CDR3 comprises 14 residues. The CDR3 spells CASSPHVVNTEAFF. As DNA, the CDR3 is TGTGCCAGCAGTCCACATGTGGTGAACACTGAAGCTTTCTTT.